One sample yielded the 20 T cell receptor beta chains listed below, sequenced in a study of metastatic and nonmetastatic thyroid tumors. TCRdb re-called clones via MiXCR from the PCR reads. The repertoire holds some 15,000 clones, with about 12% as singletons. The entire patient cohort was treatment-naive prior to thyroid surgery. Sequencing was done on a sample of blood. Source of these receptors: a female donor with papillary thyroid cancer or a benign thyroid nodule (not recorded which). Some clones in this sample may be carry-over from other donors' samples.

This clone ranks as medium-sized. This chain uses TRBV6-2 or TRBV6-3 with TRBJ2-7; TRBD1 agrees at 7 bases. CDR1 is MNHEY and CDR2 is SVGEGT in the germline V gene. CDR3 length: 16 amino acids. The V gene end was trimmed by 8 bases and the J gene end by 5 bases; junction bases not matched to a gene: 18. The CDR3 nucleotides are TGTGCCAGCCGGGACAGCCTGGAGACTACGGGCGACGAGCAGTACTTC. It yields the protein CASRDSLETTGDEQYF.

This sequence joins TRBV20-1 and TRBJ2-7; maybe TRBD2 (6 bases). The V gene lost 8 bases and the J gene lost 1 base, with 15 bases spanning the gap. This CDR3 has 13 amino acids. Per germline, CDR1 DFQATT and CDR2 SNEGSKA (reference sequence). The CDR3 DNA sequence: TGCAGTCCGGGTGGCGGGATTTCCTACGAGCAGTACTTC. It yields the protein CSPGGGISYEQYF.

There are many counts of this clone. The rearrangement joins TRBV7-9 to TRBJ1-1; 8 bases align to TRBD1. V lost 3 bases, J lost 7 bases, and 10 bases stayed unmatched. The CDR3 totals 15 residues. CDR1 is SEHNR, CDR2 FQNEAQ, per germline (reference sequence). This CDR3 is CASSLAGGALIEAFF. The CDR3 DNA follows: TGTGCCAGCAGCTTGGCAGGGGGCGCCTTGATTGAAGCTTTCTTT.

This clone was seen at least ten times. V usage is TRBV29-1 and J usage is TRBJ2-5; weak D call: TRBD2 (7 bases). V lost 7 bases to trimming and J lost 5 bases, with 20 bases between them. The CDR3 length is 14 residues. CDR1 and CDR2 (germline): SQVTM, ANQGSEA. DNA of the CDR3: TGCAGCGCGGCGGGCGGGGGAAGGGGGGAGACCCAGTACTTC. Its translation: CSAAGGGRGETQYF. Drawing the rest from reference TRBV29-1 and TRBJ2-5, the complete variable domain is SAVISQKPSRDICQRGTSLTIQCQVDSQVTMMFWYRQQPGQSLTLIATANQGSEATYESGFVIDKFPISRPNLTFSTLTVSNMSPEDSSIYLCSAAGGGRGETQYFGPGTRLLVL.

Ten or more counts support this clone. The CDR3 reads CASSLKGGPTDTQYF. The CDR3 DNA sequence: TGCGCCAGCAGCTTGAAGGGGGGGCCCACAGATACGCAGTATTTT. This rearrangement joins TRBV5-1 to TRBJ2-3, with TRBD2 as a possible D gene (7 bases). The CDR3 length is 15 residues. Germline V gene data show CDR1 as SGHRS and CDR2 as YFSETQ. V was pared by 1 base and J by 2 bases, with 11 bases between. Combining the CDR3 with reference TRBV5-1 and TRBJ2-3 gives the whole variable domain KAGVTQTPRYLIKTRGQQVTLSCSPISGHRSVSWYQQTPGQGLQFLFEYFSETQRNKGNFPGRFSGRQFSNSRSEMNVSTLELGDSALYLCASSLKGGPTDTQYFGPGTRLTVL.

This clone was counted many times. CDR3 amino acids: CAISEQVGSYEQYF. Written as DNA, the CDR3 is TGTGCCATCAGTGAGCAAGTAGGGTCCTACGAGCAGTACTTC. V gene TRBV10-3 combines with J gene TRBJ2-7; D gene ambiguous. Trimming removed 2 bases at V and 1 base at J, with 9 bases between. Germline V lookup: CDR1 ENHRY, CDR2 SYGVKD. This CDR3 spans 14 amino acids.

This clone has just a few counts. The chain is built from TRBV6-2 or TRBV6-3 and TRBJ2-1, with 7 bases matching TRBD2. Trimming removed 6 bases from V and 5 bases from J; junction bases left unmatched: 19. This CDR3 spans 18 amino acids. CDR1 and CDR2 (germline): MNHEY, SVGEGT. This CDR3 is CASSPRPTTLAADNEQFF. The CDR3 DNA reads TGTGCCAGCAGCCCCCGGCCCACGACCCTAGCGGCTGACAATGAGCAGTTCTTC.

This clone came up many times. The chain links TRBV18 to TRBJ2-5; 9 bases align to TRBD2. Losses at the gene ends were 3 bases for V and 4 bases for J; bases not matched to a gene: 3. Per the germline V gene, CDR1 is KGHSH and CDR2 is LQKENI. CDR3 size: 14 residues. The CDR3 DNA reads as TGTGCCAGCTCACCCGCGGGGGGGAGAGAGACCCAGTACTTC. Its translation is CASSPAGGRETQYF.

This clone is classed as medium-sized. V is TRBV6-2 or TRBV6-3 and J is TRBJ2-3; D possibly uses TRBD1 or TRBD2 (5 bases each). CDR1 is MNHEY and CDR2 is SVGEGT in the germline V gene. The CDR3 is 15 amino acids. V lost 4 bases and J lost 0, with 11 bases in between. DNA for the CDR3: TGTGCCAGCAGTTTGGGGGATAGTAGCACAGATACGCAGTATTTT. The encoded protein is CASSLGDSSTDTQYF.

Ten or more counts support this clone. This rearrangement joins TRBV9 to TRBJ2-1; TRBD2 agrees at 11 bases. The ends lost 2 bases at V and 7 bases at J; junction bases unmatched: 2. This CDR3 has 14 residues. CDR1 and CDR2 (germline): SGDLS, YYNGEE. The DNA for the CDR3 is TGTGCCAGCAGCGTGACTAGCGGGGATAATGAGCAGTTCTTC. This translates into CASSVTSGDNEQFF. The variable domain in full, completed from reference TRBV9 and TRBJ2-1, reads DSGVTQTPKHLITATGQRVTLRCSPRSGDLSVYWYQQSLDQGLQFLIQYYNGEERAKGNILERFSAQQFPDLHSELNLSSLELGDSALYFCASSVTSGDNEQFFGPGTRLTVL.

This clone was counted many times. The chain employs TRBV20-1 and TRBJ1-1; maybe TRBD1 (5 bases). Trimming left V 1 base short and J 5 bases short, with 17 bases between. This CDR3 is 15 amino acids long. Germline-derived CDR1 and CDR2 are DFQATT and SNEGSKA (reference sequence). The DNA for the CDR3 is TGCAGTGCTAGAGGTATCGGGACCTACGGGACTGAAGCTTTCTTT. Its translation: CSARGIGTYGTEAFF.

There are many counts of this clone. The chain recombines TRBV12-3 or TRBV12-4 with TRBJ2-3, with unresolved D. This CDR3 is 12 amino acids long. The V gene lost 4 bases and the J gene lost 7 bases, with 9 bases spanning the gap. The CDR3 loop is CASSSPRNTQYF. The CDR3 region has the DNA TGTGCCAGCAGTTCCCCCCGAAATACGCAGTATTTT.

This clone showed up many times. The CDR3 sequence: CASTLGTSGEQYF. Written as DNA, the CDR3 is TGTGCCAGCACCCTGGGGACCTCCGGCGAGCAGTACTTC. V gene TRBV7-9 combines with J gene TRBJ2-7; D tentatively fits TRBD1 or TRBD2 (5 bases each). The CDR3 totals 13 residues. Between the trimmed V and J ends, which lost 7 bases and 6 bases, there was a span of 16 bases. Germline V gene sequence: CDR1 SEHNR, CDR2 FQNEAQ (reference sequence).

This clone was detected many times. This chain joins TRBV11-2 and TRBJ2-7, with TRBD1 as a possible D gene (6 bases). The CDR3 is 14 residues long. Germline lookup yields CDR1 SGHAT and CDR2 FQNNGV. The germline V and J ends were trimmed by 3 bases and 5 bases, with 14 bases remaining between them. The CDR3 coding sequence is TGTGCCAGCAGCTTTGACGCAGGGGCGGACGAGCAGTACTTC. Translated, it gives CASSFDAGADEQYF.

This clone was found many times. V is TRBV5-1 and J is TRBJ2-7; D unclear. CDR1 SGHRS and CDR2 YFSETQ come from the germline V gene. CDR3 length: 14 amino acids. Deletions cut 0 bases from V and 2 bases from J, with 9 bases between. CDR3 coding DNA: TGCGCCAGCAGCTTGGCCGGCTTGCCCTACGAGCAGTACTTC. Residues: CASSLAGLPYEQYF. Using reference TRBV5-1 and TRBJ2-7 for the parts outside the CDR3, the full variable domain is KAGVTQTPRYLIKTRGQQVTLSCSPISGHRSVSWYQQTPGQGLQFLFEYFSETQRNKGNFPGRFSGRQFSNSRSEMNVSTLELGDSALYLCASSLAGLPYEQYFGPGTRLTVT.

This clone was counted ten times or more. This chain joins TRBV4-1 and TRBJ2-7; 12 bases line up with TRBD1. The CDR3 is made up of 19 amino acids. Germline V gives CDR1 MGHRA, CDR2 YSYEKL. V shed 6 bases and J 1 base; nucleotides not matched to a gene: 16. The CDR3 DNA sequence: TGCGCCAGCAGTTTACCCCTAGGGACAGGGGGCGCAGCATCCTACGAGCAGTACTTC. This gives the protein CASSLPLGTGGAASYEQYF.

This clone appeared many times. This rearrangement joins TRBV15 to TRBJ2-1, with 8 nucleotides matching TRBD1. CDR3 length: 16 amino acids. V lost 5 bases and J lost 6; bases outside the gene matches: 12. Looked up from germline, CDR1 is LNHNV and CDR2 is YYDKDF (reference sequence). CDR3 DNA sequence: TGTGCCACCAGCTTCTCGACCGGGACAGGCTTCAATGAGCAGTTCTTC. Its translation: CATSFSTGTGFNEQFF.

In this sample, this clone is medium-sized. This chain connects TRBV6-1 to TRBJ2-1, with 13 bases identical to TRBD2. The CDR3 runs 16 residues. V lost 3 bases to trimming and J lost 10 bases; unmatched junction nucleotides: 9. CDR1 and CDR2 from the germline V gene are MNHNS and SASEGT. CDR3 loop: CASSDPGLAGLREQFF. The CDR3 region has the DNA TGTGCCAGCAGTGACCCGGGACTAGCGGGGTTGAGGGAGCAGTTCTTC.

This clone was seen repeatedly, ten times or more. Distinct nucleotide sequences in the sample also encode this CDR3. The chain couples TRBV18 to TRBJ2-3; tentatively, D is TRBD1 (6 bases). CDR1 KGHSH and CDR2 LQKENI come from the germline V gene. This CDR3 region has 15 residues. The V end was cut by 3 bases, the J end by 6 bases, with 16 bases between. The DNA for the CDR3 is TGTGCCAGCTCACCGCAGGGGCGCCCAAGCGATACGCAGTATTTT. Protein sequence: CASSPQGRPSDTQYF.

This clone appeared a few times. This sequence joins TRBV28 and TRBJ1-2; D gene uncertain. The CDR3 contains 14 residues. The V end was cut by 3 bases, the J end by 5 bases, with 13 bases between. Germline-derived CDR1 and CDR2 are MDHEN and SYDVKM. The CDR3 region is CASSFRARLYGYTF. The CDR3 coding sequence is TGTGCCAGCAGTTTTCGGGCTCGACTATATGGCTACACCTTC.